This is a list of T cell receptor beta chains from one sample in a study of T-cell memory formation after mild COVID-19. TCRdb reprocessed the 5' RACE reads via MiXCR and lists one record per CDR3 protein. Of fewer than 650,000 distinct CDR3 sequences in the sample, about a fifth are singletons; the top ten hold 8.4%. The sample comprised PBMCs or a T cell subset sorted from them (not recorded which). All receptors derive from an adult woman who had mild COVID-19 (a few samples of this study predate the infection). Cell type and time point are not known. Each CDR3 is given with its conserved first and last residue. The order of the fields is V gene, J gene, D gene, clone size, CDR3 protein, CDR3 DNA. D genes are given only for firm matches. A row's size may be missing; if present it is once, few, many or a size class.

v_call: TRBV9; j_call: TRBJ2-1; d_call: -; clone_size: -; cdr3_aa: CASIGLGTEFSYNEQFF; cdr3_nt: TGTGCCAGCATAGGGTTGGGGACGGAGTTCTCCTACAATGAGCAGTTCTTC
v_call: TRBV6-1; j_call: TRBJ2-2; d_call: TRBD1; clone_size: few; cdr3_aa: CASREDRGSGELFF; cdr3_nt: TGTGCCAGCAGGGAAGACAGGGGCTCGGGGGAGCTGTTTTTT
v_call: TRBV15; j_call: TRBJ1-5; d_call: TRBD1; clone_size: few; cdr3_aa: CATSRDLGTVMNQPQHF; cdr3_nt: TGTGCCACCAGCAGAGACCTCGGGACAGTGATGAATCAGCCCCAGCATTTT
v_call: TRBV24-1; j_call: TRBJ2-1; d_call: TRBD2; clone_size: -; cdr3_aa: CATSDPRGLAGRSWQFF; cdr3_nt: TGTGCCACCAGTGATCCCCGGGGACTAGCGGGGAGGTCTTGGCAGTTCTTC
v_call: TRBV7-8; j_call: TRBJ2-5; d_call: -; clone_size: few; cdr3_aa: CASSPLGAQETQYF; cdr3_nt: TGTGCCAGCAGCCCCCTGGGGGCTCAGGAGACCCAGTACTTC
v_call: TRBV6-4; j_call: TRBJ2-3; d_call: TRBD2; clone_size: -; cdr3_aa: CASSPGLAGGFWAQYF; cdr3_nt: TGTGCCAGCAGTCCGGGACTAGCGGGAGGATTTTGGGCGCAGTATTTT
v_call: TRBV29-1; j_call: TRBJ2-7; d_call: -; clone_size: few; cdr3_aa: CSVEGTGNNYEQYF; cdr3_nt: TGCAGCGTTGAAGGGACGGGGAACAACTACGAGCAGTACTTC
v_call: TRBV6-2/TRBV6-3; j_call: TRBJ2-7; d_call: -; clone_size: few; cdr3_aa: CASSYSGPGYEQYF; cdr3_nt: TGTGCCAGCAGTTACTCCGGACCCGGCTACGAGCAGTACTTC
v_call: TRBV29-1; j_call: TRBJ1-2; d_call: -; clone_size: -; cdr3_aa: CSVVGANYGYTF; cdr3_nt: TGCAGCGTTGTGGGAGCTAACTATGGCTACACCTTC
v_call: TRBV29-1; j_call: TRBJ1-2; d_call: TRBD1; clone_size: few; cdr3_aa: CSVEGTGGAFYGYTF; cdr3_nt: TGCAGCGTTGAGGGGACAGGGGGCGCATTCTATGGCTACACCTTC
v_call: TRBV3-1; j_call: TRBJ2-7; d_call: TRBD2; clone_size: few; cdr3_aa: CASSQERAPGLAGRQSSYEQYF; cdr3_nt: TGTGCCAGCAGCCAAGAAAGGGCTCCGGGACTAGCGGGACGGCAAAGCTCCTACGAGCAGTACTTC
v_call: TRBV20-1; j_call: TRBJ1-6; d_call: TRBD1; clone_size: -; cdr3_aa: CSAGTGPGDSPLHF; cdr3_nt: TGCAGTGCCGGGACAGGGCCAGGGGATTCACCCCTCCACTTT
v_call: TRBV5-1; j_call: TRBJ2-7; d_call: TRBD2; clone_size: -; cdr3_aa: CASSLESSGSYEQYF; cdr3_nt: TGCGCCAGCAGCTTGGAGTCTAGCGGGAGCTACGAGCAGTACTTC
v_call: TRBV30; j_call: TRBJ2-1; d_call: -; clone_size: -; cdr3_aa: CAWMTLGDPYNEQFF; cdr3_nt: TGTGCCTGGATGACCTTGGGGGACCCCTACAATGAGCAGTTCTTC
v_call: TRBV6-5; j_call: TRBJ1-5; d_call: -; clone_size: many; cdr3_aa: CASSGGSGNQPQHF; cdr3_nt: TGTGCCAGCAGTGGGGGGAGTGGAAATCAGCCCCAGCATTTT
v_call: TRBV20-1; j_call: TRBJ1-2; d_call: TRBD1; clone_size: -; cdr3_aa: CSARYTGGNGYTF; cdr3_nt: TGCAGTGCTAGGTACACAGGGGGAAATGGCTACACCTTC
v_call: TRBV20-1; j_call: TRBJ2-7; d_call: TRBD1; clone_size: many; cdr3_aa: CSARSDRGGLEQYF; cdr3_nt: TGCAGTGCTAGGTCAGACAGGGGCGGGCTGGAGCAGTACTTC
v_call: TRBV20-1; j_call: TRBJ1-5; d_call: TRBD1; clone_size: -; cdr3_aa: CSARRDRNQPQHF; cdr3_nt: TGCAGTGCTCGTCGGGACAGGAATCAGCCCCAGCATTTT
v_call: TRBV5-5; j_call: TRBJ1-1; d_call: -; clone_size: -; cdr3_aa: CASSPPGLGITEAFF; cdr3_nt: TGTGCCAGCAGTCCCCCCGGACTAGGAATTACTGAAGCTTTCTTT
v_call: TRBV15; j_call: TRBJ2-2; d_call: -; clone_size: -; cdr3_aa: CATSRDQTGNTGELFF; cdr3_nt: TGTGCCACCAGCAGAGATCAGACAGGGAACACCGGGGAGCTGTTTTTT
v_call: TRBV30; j_call: TRBJ2-6; d_call: -; clone_size: -; cdr3_aa: CAWSLGGRYSGANVLTF; cdr3_nt: TGTGCCTGGTCCCTCGGCGGCCGGTACTCTGGGGCCAACGTCCTGACTTTC
v_call: TRBV2; j_call: TRBJ2-1; d_call: TRBD2; clone_size: -; cdr3_aa: CASSEDGLAGVLENEQFF; cdr3_nt: TGTGCCAGCAGTGAAGATGGGCTAGCGGGAGTGTTGGAAAATGAGCAGTTCTTC
v_call: TRBV15; j_call: TRBJ2-5; d_call: TRBD2; clone_size: -; cdr3_aa: CATSTHRAGGQETQYF; cdr3_nt: TGTGCCACCAGCACCCATCGAGCGGGGGGCCAAGAGACCCAGTACTTC
v_call: TRBV6-5; j_call: TRBJ2-7; d_call: TRBD2; clone_size: -; cdr3_aa: CASTSGVAYEQYF; cdr3_nt: TGTGCCAGCACCAGCGGGGTCGCCTACGAGCAGTACTTC
v_call: TRBV7-3; j_call: TRBJ2-1; d_call: TRBD2; clone_size: many; cdr3_aa: CASSSGLGVNEQFF; cdr3_nt: TGTGCCAGCAGCTCGGGACTAGGAGTGAATGAGCAGTTCTTC
v_call: TRBV3-1; j_call: TRBJ1-1; d_call: -; clone_size: few; cdr3_aa: CASSQASRSTEAFF; cdr3_nt: TGTGCCAGCAGCCAAGCTTCCAGGTCCACTGAAGCTTTCTTT
v_call: TRBV29-1; j_call: TRBJ2-1; d_call: TRBD2; clone_size: many; cdr3_aa: CSVELYREGTYNEQFF; cdr3_nt: TGCAGCGTTGAATTGTATCGGGAGGGCACCTACAATGAGCAGTTCTTC